These T cell receptor beta chains were read from a single sample in a study of tumor and adjacent non-tumor tissue in lung cancer. A single record per CDR3 protein comes from TCRdb applying MiXCR to the multiplex PCR reads. The data contain about 67,000 distinct CDR3 sequences, around 80% of them seen just once; the ten biggest clones take up 40% to 45%. The sequenced sample was distant non-tumor lung tissue. The receptors were gathered from a man aged 60 to 69 with non-small cell lung cancer. The CDR3 runs from the conserved cysteine through the conserved F or W. Each record gives: D gene, V gene, J gene, CDR3 protein. D genes are given only for firm matches.

>NA|TRBV5-6|TRBJ2-3
CASFDGGRTDTQHF
>TRBD1|TRBV6-1|TRBJ2-2
CASSDPTGVAGEPSF
>TRBD1|TRBV20-1|TRBJ2-1
CSASDREGNNEQFF
>NA|TRBV20-1|TRBJ2-7
CSARDIVGMIAQYF
>TRBD2|TRBV7-9|TRBJ2-7
CASSQLAGGGYEQYF
>NA|TRBV4-1|TRBJ2-4
CASIQEYATGNIQYF
>NA|TRBV24-1|TRBJ2-2
CVTSDSSRDTGELFF
>TRBD1|TRBV4-1|TRBJ2-3
CASSQGTGDISHTQYF
>NA|TRBV6-5|TRBJ2-3
CVSSEADTQYF
>TRBD2|TRBV4-1|TRBJ2-1
CASGDLLAGEPGEQFF
>TRBD2|TRBV10-3|TRBJ2-1
CAISESIAGGPLVYNEQFF
>NA|TRBV12-3/TRBV12-4|TRBJ2-6
CDTWTKLVSGANVLTF
>NA|TRBV5-1|TRBJ1-1
CASSLSQGGLTTEVFF
>NA|TRBV2|TRBJ2-2
CPGSLQGFYTGELFF
>NA|TRBV21-1|TRBJ2-3
CASSRPLSSSGVTDTQYF
>NA|TRBV6-5|TRBJ2-5
CTNSYGKTQYF
>NA|TRBV12-3/TRBV12-4|TRBJ2-1
CASSFPQRYHSEQFF
>NA|TRBV6-1|NA
CASWGVGGLQESQPQYF
>TRBD2|TRBV5-1|TRBJ2-1
CVSSLLAGGGGNEQLF